The rows below give T cell receptor beta chains drawn from one sample of a study of CD8 T cells in ankylosing spondylitis. Via MiXCR, TCRdb re-called the 5' RACE reads, giving one row per CDR3 protein. The top ten clones hold 4.8% of a sample with some 220,000 distinct CDR3 sequences, roughly 8.2% of them seen once. Sequenced sample: blood, either unsorted or a sorted T cell fraction (not recorded which). The receptor set was obtained from a female donor with ankylosing spondylitis or in good health (not recorded which). Each CDR3 is given with its conserved first and last residue. The D gene is left open where the match is weak. Not all rows give a size; the values are once, few, many and, for expanded clones, a class.

D: TRBD2
J: TRBJ2-7
V: TRBV28
size: .
CDR3: CASSSPGLAGSEQYF
DNA: TGTGCCAGCAGTTCTCCGGGACTAGCGGGAAGCGAGCAGTACTTC

D: .
J: TRBJ2-6
V: TRBV27
size: few
CDR3: CASSLYGNVLSGANVLTF
DNA: TGTGCCAGCAGTTTGTACGGGAATGTCCTCTCTGGGGCCAACGTCCTGACTTTC

D: TRBD2
J: TRBJ2-3
V: TRBV15
size: many
CDR3: CATSPEGGRPTDTQYF
DNA: TGTGCCACCAGCCCCGAGGGCGGGAGGCCCACAGATACGCAGTATTTT

D: .
J: TRBJ1-1
V: TRBV5-1
size: many
CDR3: CASSVGITSDTEAFF
DNA: TGCGCCAGCAGCGTCGGAATAACCTCGGACACTGAAGCTTTCTTT

D: .
J: TRBJ2-7
V: TRBV30
size: few
CDR3: CAWSPSYEQYF
DNA: TGTGCCTGGAGTCCGAGCTACGAGCAGTACTTC

D: TRBD2
J: TRBJ2-1
V: TRBV7-9
size: .
CDR3: CASSHSGLAGYNEQFF
DNA: TGTGCCAGCAGTCATTCGGGACTAGCGGGTTACAATGAGCAGTTCTTC

D: TRBD1
J: TRBJ2-4
V: TRBV20-1
size: many
CDR3: CSARDRGAKNIQYF
DNA: TGCAGTGCCAGGGACAGGGGAGCCAAAAACATTCAGTACTTC

D: TRBD2
J: TRBJ2-1
V: TRBV6-5
size: .
CDR3: CASVGGRREQFF
DNA: TGTGCCAGCGTTGGCGGGAGACGTGAGCAGTTCTTC

D: .
J: TRBJ2-7
V: TRBV11-2
size: few
CDR3: CASSLAGVNSLEQYF
DNA: TGTGCCAGCAGCTTAGCGGGGGTTAACTCTCTCGAGCAGTACTTC

D: TRBD1
J: TRBJ1-1
V: TRBV29-1
size: many
CDR3: CSVGYYGQAHTEAFF
DNA: TGCAGCGTTGGGTACTATGGACAGGCGCACACTGAAGCTTTCTTT

D: .
J: TRBJ1-2
V: TRBV29-1
size: many
CDR3: CSVDNENLGPGTSVYGYTF
DNA: TGCAGCGTTGATAATGAAAATCTGGGCCCCGGGACCTCGGTCTATGGCTACACCTTC

D: .
J: TRBJ2-2
V: TRBV7-7
size: many
CDR3: CASSPQPGPTGELFF
DNA: TGTGCCAGCAGCCCACAACCGGGACCCACCGGGGAGCTGTTTTTT

D: TRBD2
J: TRBJ2-1
V: TRBV20-1
size: many
CDR3: CSARTSGRRNNEQFF
DNA: TGCAGTGCTAGGACTAGCGGGAGGAGGAACAATGAGCAGTTCTTC

D: .
J: TRBJ2-7
V: TRBV7-9
size: many
CDR3: CASSLGGLAYF
DNA: TGTGCCAGCTCCCTGGGAGGACTGGCTTACTTC

D: TRBD2
J: TRBJ2-1
V: TRBV19
size: many
CDR3: CASSPERERGLDEQFF
DNA: TGTGCCAGTAGTCCCGAGCGGGAGCGGGGGTTGGATGAGCAGTTCTTC

D: .
J: TRBJ1-6
V: TRBV7-2
size: many
CDR3: CASSPGRYSPLHF
DNA: TGTGCCAGCAGCCCGGGACGGTATTCACCCCTCCACTTT

D: .
J: TRBJ2-5
V: TRBV6-1
size: many
CDR3: CASSRGSETQYF
DNA: TGTGCCAGCAGTAGGGGATCGGAGACCCAGTACTTC

D: .
J: TRBJ1-1
V: TRBV20-1
size: .
CDR3: CSAFRGRTEAFF
DNA: TGCAGTGCCTTCCGGGGGCGGACTGAAGCTTTCTTT

D: TRBD1
J: TRBJ1-5
V: TRBV2
size: .
CDR3: CASSGGQGIYQPQHF
DNA: TGTGCCAGCAGTGGAGGACAGGGGATTTATCAGCCCCAGCATTTT

D: .
J: TRBJ2-7
V: TRBV12-3/TRBV12-4
size: many
CDR3: CASTRPLSYEQYF
DNA: TGTGCCAGCACCCGGCCCCTTTCCTACGAGCAGTACTTC

D: .
J: TRBJ1-1
V: TRBV12-3/TRBV12-4
size: many
CDR3: CASSLASELTGSLAEAFF
DNA: TGTGCCAGCAGTTTAGCCAGCGAGCTTACCGGGAGTCTCGCTGAAGCTTTCTTT

D: .
J: TRBJ2-2
V: TRBV7-6
size: few
CDR3: CASSSLGHPGTGELFF
DNA: TGTGCCAGCAGCTCTTTAGGGCACCCGGGCACCGGGGAGCTGTTTTTT

D: .
J: TRBJ2-1
V: TRBV5-1
size: many
CDR3: CASSLALTSEQFF
DNA: TGCGCCAGCAGCTTGGCCCTGACAAGTGAGCAGTTCTTC

D: TRBD1
J: TRBJ2-7
V: TRBV20-1
size: many
CDR3: CSATLQGEARRF
DNA: TGCAGTGCTACCTTACAGGGGGAGGCTAGACGTTTC

D: .
J: TRBJ1-2
V: TRBV11-2
size: few
CDR3: CASSLDPGTFGYTF
DNA: TGTGCCAGCAGCTTAGATCCGGGGACGTTCGGCTACACCTTC

D: TRBD2
J: TRBJ2-2
V: TRBV5-5
size: many
CDR3: CASRPSGRRGELFF
DNA: TGTGCCAGCCGGCCTAGCGGGAGAAGGGGGGAGCTGTTTTTT

D: .
J: TRBJ1-4
V: TRBV7-9
size: once
CDR3: CAGSVGSRDEKLFF
DNA: TGTGCCGGCAGCGTGGGAAGTCGAGATGAAAAACTGTTTTTT

D: .
J: TRBJ1-6
V: TRBV20-1
size: many
CDR3: CSALINSPLHF
DNA: TGCAGTGCTCTAATCAATTCACCCCTCCACTTT

D: TRBD1
J: TRBJ2-7
V: TRBV10-3
size: many
CDR3: CAISDDRAPYEQYF
DNA: TGTGCCATCAGTGACGACAGGGCCCCGTACGAGCAGTACTTC

D: .
J: TRBJ1-1
V: TRBV7-2
size: many
CDR3: CASSPQGETTEAFF
DNA: TGTGCCAGCAGCCCACAGGGCGAGACCACTGAAGCTTTCTTT

D: .
J: TRBJ2-5
V: TRBV4-3
size: many
CDR3: CASSQDIYVGSGYQETQYF
DNA: TGCGCCAGCAGCCAAGATATCTACGTTGGGTCGGGGTACCAAGAGACCCAGTACTTC

D: .
J: TRBJ2-2
V: TRBV27
size: many
CDR3: CASSFRLVRANTGELFF
DNA: TGTGCCAGCAGTTTCAGATTGGTGCGGGCGAACACCGGGGAGCTGTTTTTT

D: .
J: TRBJ2-7
V: TRBV6-5
size: many
CDR3: CASSRDPLEQYF
DNA: TGTGCCAGCAGCAGGGACCCACTCGAGCAGTACTTC

D: TRBD2
J: TRBJ2-2
V: TRBV20-1
size: many
CDR3: CSAQGLAGANTGELFF
DNA: TGCAGTGCTCAGGGGCTAGCGGGGGCGAACACCGGGGAGCTGTTTTTT

D: .
J: TRBJ2-1
V: TRBV6-4
size: many
CDR3: CASSDGRSEQFF
DNA: TGTGCCAGCAGCGACGGACGTAGTGAGCAGTTCTTC

D: TRBD1
J: TRBJ2-7
V: TRBV7-2
size: many
CDR3: CASKGVSGQGRNEQYF
DNA: TGTGCCAGCAAGGGGGTCTCAGGACAGGGTAGGAACGAGCAGTACTTC

D: .
J: TRBJ2-1
V: TRBV12-5
size: many
CDR3: CASALPRGGLFEKQFF
DNA: TGTGCTAGTGCCCTCCCCAGGGGTGGGTTATTCGAGAAGCAGTTCTTC

D: .
J: TRBJ2-7
V: TRBV6-1
size: many
CDR3: CASKSGAVGYEQYF
DNA: TGTGCCAGCAAGTCGGGAGCCGTGGGCTACGAGCAGTACTTC

D: TRBD1
J: TRBJ1-4
V: TRBV30
size: few
CDR3: CAWSADRTNEKLFF
DNA: TGTGCCTGGAGTGCGGACAGGACTAATGAAAAACTGTTTTTT

D: TRBD2
J: TRBJ2-1
V: TRBV20-1
size: many
CDR3: CSAPEAGVVTEQFF
DNA: TGCAGTGCTCCCGAGGCGGGAGTTGTCACTGAGCAGTTCTTC

D: TRBD1
J: TRBJ1-5
V: TRBV15
size: many
CDR3: CATSSWTGSNQPQHF
DNA: TGTGCCACCAGCTCCTGGACAGGTAGCAATCAGCCCCAGCATTTT

D: TRBD1
J: TRBJ1-5
V: TRBV6-5
size: many
CDR3: CASSSRGRGQPQHF
DNA: TGTGCCAGCAGTTCAAGGGGGCGAGGTCAGCCCCAGCATTTT

D: .
J: TRBJ2-7
V: TRBV11-2
size: .
CDR3: CASSLNPVSRLYEQYF
DNA: TGTGCCAGCAGCTTAAATCCCGTATCGCGGCTGTACGAGCAGTACTTC

D: TRBD1
J: TRBJ2-1
V: TRBV7-9
size: .
CDR3: CASSSHGGQGVGEQFF
DNA: TGTGCCAGCAGCTCTCACGGTGGACAGGGAGTCGGTGAGCAGTTCTTC

D: TRBD2
J: TRBJ2-1
V: TRBV20-1
size: many
CDR3: CSAPPGPSGIGSYNEQFF
DNA: TGCAGTGCCCCCCCCGGGCCTAGCGGGATAGGCTCCTACAATGAGCAGTTCTTC

D: .
J: TRBJ1-4
V: TRBV3-1
size: many
CDR3: CASIITGWFF
DNA: TGTGCCAGCATCATCACCGGGTGGTTTTTT

D: TRBD2
J: TRBJ2-7
V: TRBV20-1
size: many
CDR3: CSALGLASRGEQYF
DNA: TGCAGTGCCCTCGGACTAGCGTCTCGGGGCGAGCAGTACTTC